The clone carrying this TCR beta chain was counted a few times. Its specificity is not known. CDR1 is MDHEN, CDR2 SYDVKM, per germline. Trimming cost V 4 bases and J 1 base, with 16 bases left between them. CDR3 size: 16 residues. This sample is drawn from a study of cytomegalovirus exposure and HLA in healthy donors. General study findings and limits: What TCR beta sequences reportedly achieved was accurate prediction of HLA-A and HLA-B alleles in most subjects. There were several of the most significant clusters that appeared linked to common viral pathogens in a later analysis.

The PCR contained 60 Vbeta and 13 Jbeta primers. Here immunoSEQ multiplex PCR was the method, and the copy in TCRdb shows in-frame clones only, minus some. The sample contains some 130,000 clones, over 75% of which appear only once. Sample: PBMCs. The clonotype originates from a male donor in good health and CMV-seropositive. The chain links TRBV28 to TRBJ1-1, with unresolved D. CDR3 protein: CASSYLESEENTEAFF. Written as DNA, the CDR3 is TGTGCCAGCAGTTATCTGGAATCCGAGGAGAACACTGAAGCTTTCTTT. The full variable domain, its missing parts supplied by reference TRBV28 and TRBJ1-1, is DVKVTQSSRYLVKRTGEKVFLECVQDMDHENMFWYRQDPGLGLRLIYFSYDVKMKEKGDIPEGYSVSREKKERFSLILESASTNQTSMYLCASSYLESEENTEAFFGQGTRLTVV.